Listed below are T cell receptor beta chains from one sample, sequenced in a study of cytomegalovirus exposure and HLA in healthy donors. Here immunoSEQ multiplex PCR was the method, and the copy in TCRdb shows in-frame clones only, minus some. The sample features approximately 130,000 clones, with 1.5% to 2.5% in its top ten. The sample comprised PBMCs. These TCRs come from an older woman in good health and CMV-seronegative. Both conserved end residues are part of each CDR3. The order of the fields is V gene, J gene, D gene, CDR3 DNA, CDR3 protein. D genes are given only for firm matches.

V gene: TRBV28
J gene: TRBJ2-7
D gene: TRBD2
CDR3 DNA: TGTGCCAGCAGTTACCTATGGGGGAGGGCCGGGTACGAGCAGTACTTC
CDR3 protein: CASSYLWGRAGYEQYF

V gene: TRBV5-1
J gene: TRBJ2-1
D gene: TRBD2
CDR3 DNA: TGCGCCAGCAGCGACGGGGGGAACTCCTACAATGAGCAGTTCTTC
CDR3 protein: CASSDGGNSYNEQFF

V gene: TRBV4-1
J gene: TRBJ2-2
D gene: -
CDR3 DNA: TGCGCCAGCAGCCAAGTTTCAGGGGCCGGGGAGCTGTTTTTT
CDR3 protein: CASSQVSGAGELFF

V gene: TRBV27
J gene: TRBJ1-4
D gene: TRBD1
CDR3 DNA: TGTGCCAGCAGTTTAATGGGGACAGGGAATGAAAAACTGTTTTTT
CDR3 protein: CASSLMGTGNEKLFF

V gene: TRBV6-1
J gene: TRBJ2-1
D gene: -
CDR3 DNA: TGTGCCAGCGGGAGAGGGGTGGGAGGCAATGAGCAGTTCTTC
CDR3 protein: CASGRGVGGNEQFF

V gene: TRBV5-1
J gene: TRBJ2-4
D gene: TRBD2
CDR3 DNA: TGCGCCAGCAGTCCATCTAGCGGGAGAGGGAACATTCAGTACTTC
CDR3 protein: CASSPSSGRGNIQYF

V gene: TRBV5-6
J gene: TRBJ1-1
D gene: -
CDR3 DNA: TGTGCCAGCAGTAGGGGTGCAGGGGCGATCAACATTGAAGCTTTCTTT
CDR3 protein: CASSRGAGAINIEAFF

V gene: TRBV7-3
J gene: TRBJ1-3
D gene: -
CDR3 DNA: TGTGCCAGCAGCCTTTGGTGGGGGCTCCGTGGAAACACCATATATTTT
CDR3 protein: CASSLWWGLRGNTIYF

V gene: TRBV5-1
J gene: TRBJ2-3
D gene: TRBD1
CDR3 DNA: TGCGCCAGCAGCTCCCAGGGGGCAGATACGCAGTATTTT
CDR3 protein: CASSSQGADTQYF

V gene: TRBV18
J gene: TRBJ1-5
D gene: -
CDR3 DNA: TGTGCCAGCTCACCAGACGGAGGGAATCAGCCCCAGCATTTT
CDR3 protein: CASSPDGGNQPQHF

V gene: TRBV11-2
J gene: TRBJ2-7
D gene: -
CDR3 DNA: TGTGCCAGCAGCTCAAACTACGAGCAGTACTTC
CDR3 protein: CASSSNYEQYF

V gene: TRBV11-2
J gene: TRBJ2-1
D gene: -
CDR3 DNA: TGTGCCAGCAGCCCCCGTGGCGGGCTAAACAATGAGCAGTTCTTC
CDR3 protein: CASSPRGGLNNEQFF

V gene: TRBV28
J gene: TRBJ1-1
D gene: TRBD1
CDR3 DNA: TGTGCCAGCTGGACAGGTGATACTGAAGCTTTCTTT
CDR3 protein: CASWTGDTEAFF

V gene: TRBV5-1
J gene: TRBJ2-7
D gene: TRBD2
CDR3 DNA: TGCGCCAGCAGCCCCCCCTCGGGACTAGAGACCTACGAGCAGTACTTC
CDR3 protein: CASSPPSGLETYEQYF

V gene: TRBV5-1
J gene: TRBJ2-7
D gene: -
CDR3 DNA: TGCGCCAGCAGCTTGGAGTCCAAATACCTCTCCTACGAGCAGTACTTC
CDR3 protein: CASSLESKYLSYEQYF

V gene: TRBV5-4
J gene: TRBJ2-4
D gene: TRBD1
CDR3 DNA: TGTGCCAGCAGCCTCGACAGGGGGCTAGCCAAAAACATTCAGTACTTC
CDR3 protein: CASSLDRGLAKNIQYF

V gene: TRBV2
J gene: TRBJ1-5
D gene: TRBD1
CDR3 DNA: TGTGCCAGCAGCCCCGGGACAGGGGGGGTAGACTATCAGCCCCAGCATTTT
CDR3 protein: CASSPGTGGVDYQPQHF

V gene: TRBV4-1
J gene: TRBJ1-1
D gene: TRBD1
CDR3 DNA: TGCGCCAGCAGCCTAGGGTGGGGACAGGGTCCTGAAGCTTTCTTT
CDR3 protein: CASSLGWGQGPEAFF

V gene: TRBV7-8
J gene: TRBJ2-2
D gene: TRBD2
CDR3 DNA: TGTGCCAGCAGCTTAGGCGGGGGCGGGGAGCTGTTTTTT
CDR3 protein: CASSLGGGGELFF

V gene: TRBV5-4
J gene: TRBJ2-2
D gene: TRBD2
CDR3 DNA: TGTGCCAGCAGCTCCGGGACTACCAGGGAGCTGTTTTTT
CDR3 protein: CASSSGTTRELFF

V gene: TRBV4-1
J gene: TRBJ1-4
D gene: -
CDR3 DNA: TGCGCCAGCAGCCAAGATAGGACAGAAAAACTGTTTTTT
CDR3 protein: CASSQDRTEKLFF

V gene: TRBV6-4
J gene: TRBJ1-6
D gene: -
CDR3 DNA: TGTGCCAGCAGTGACCAGGGGTCTAATTCACCCCTCCACTTT
CDR3 protein: CASSDQGSNSPLHF

V gene: TRBV5-1
J gene: TRBJ2-7
D gene: -
CDR3 DNA: TGCGCCAGCAGCTTGGCCCGCGCGGGACGGGGGACCTACGAGCAGTACTTC
CDR3 protein: CASSLARAGRGTYEQYF

V gene: TRBV5-1
J gene: TRBJ2-7
D gene: TRBD2
CDR3 DNA: TGCGCCAGCAGCATTAGCGGGGGCCCCACCTACGAGCAGTACTTC
CDR3 protein: CASSISGGPTYEQYF

V gene: TRBV5-3
J gene: TRBJ1-4
D gene: -
CDR3 DNA: TGTGCCAGAAGCTTGGGTACACGAGAAAAACTGTTTTTT
CDR3 protein: CARSLGTREKLFF

V gene: TRBV29-1
J gene: TRBJ2-7
D gene: TRBD2
CDR3 DNA: TGCAGCGTTAAAGCGGGAGTGGTAGGCTACGAGCAGTACTTC
CDR3 protein: CSVKAGVVGYEQYF

V gene: TRBV19
J gene: TRBJ1-5
D gene: -
CDR3 DNA: TGTGCCAGTAGTATAGATGATAGACAGATAAATCAGCCCCAGCATTTT
CDR3 protein: CASSIDDRQINQPQHF

V gene: TRBV27
J gene: TRBJ2-7
D gene: TRBD2
CDR3 DNA: TGTGCCAGCAGTTTATCCTTCGGGGAGGGCTCCTACGAGCAGTACTTC
CDR3 protein: CASSLSFGEGSYEQYF

V gene: TRBV9
J gene: TRBJ2-5
D gene: TRBD2
CDR3 DNA: TGTGCCAGCAGCGGGAGCGGGAGAGGCCAAGAGACCCAGTACTTC
CDR3 protein: CASSGSGRGQETQYF

V gene: TRBV7-9
J gene: TRBJ2-1
D gene: -
CDR3 DNA: TGTGCCAGCAGGGGCGGGACGGCGGAGCAGTTCTTC
CDR3 protein: CASRGGTAEQFF

V gene: TRBV18
J gene: TRBJ2-1
D gene: TRBD2
CDR3 DNA: TGTGCCAGCTCTATTACACCTAGCGGGTCCTACAATGAGCAGTTCTTC
CDR3 protein: CASSITPSGSYNEQFF

V gene: TRBV2
J gene: TRBJ1-1
D gene: TRBD1
CDR3 DNA: TGTGCCAGCAGTTCACATGGGGGACAGGGTAACACTGAAGCTTTCTTT
CDR3 protein: CASSSHGGQGNTEAFF

V gene: TRBV10-3
J gene: TRBJ1-2
D gene: TRBD1
CDR3 DNA: TGTGCCATCAGAACAGGGGAGGATGGCTACACCTTC
CDR3 protein: CAIRTGEDGYTF

V gene: TRBV7-2
J gene: TRBJ2-7
D gene: -
CDR3 DNA: TGTGCCAGCAGCTGGAGGGCGGGACCCTCCTACGAGCAGTACTTC
CDR3 protein: CASSWRAGPSYEQYF

V gene: TRBV5-1
J gene: TRBJ1-1
D gene: -
CDR3 DNA: TGCGCCAGCAGCTTGGAGTCGGTGAACACTGAAGCTTTCTTT
CDR3 protein: CASSLESVNTEAFF

V gene: TRBV7-2
J gene: TRBJ1-6
D gene: -
CDR3 DNA: TGTGCCAGCAGCTCCAAACCAGGGGCCTCCTATAATTCACCCCTCCACTTT
CDR3 protein: CASSSKPGASYNSPLHF

V gene: TRBV10-3
J gene: TRBJ1-5
D gene: TRBD1
CDR3 DNA: TGTGCCAGCCGGGACAGGGGAGGCTATAGCAATCAGCCCCAGCATTTT
CDR3 protein: CASRDRGGYSNQPQHF

V gene: TRBV4-1
J gene: TRBJ2-7
D gene: -
CDR3 DNA: TGCGCCAGCAGCCAGCACCTAGGGGGAGTCCTCTACGAGCAGTACTTC
CDR3 protein: CASSQHLGGVLYEQYF

V gene: TRBV10-3
J gene: TRBJ1-2
D gene: -
CDR3 DNA: TGTGCCATCAGTGAGACGGCGGACTATGGCTACACCTTC
CDR3 protein: CAISETADYGYTF

V gene: TRBV2
J gene: TRBJ1-3
D gene: -
CDR3 DNA: TGTGCCAGCAGTGCAGGGTCTTCGGGAAACACCATATATTTT
CDR3 protein: CASSAGSSGNTIYF

V gene: TRBV5-1
J gene: TRBJ2-7
D gene: TRBD1
CDR3 DNA: TGCGCCAGCAGCACCACAGGGACAGGTGGGGAGCAGTACTTC
CDR3 protein: CASSTTGTGGEQYF

V gene: TRBV19
J gene: TRBJ1-2
D gene: TRBD1
CDR3 DNA: TGTGCCAGTAGTACAGCCGGGACAGGAGGATTAGCTAACTATGGCTACACCTTC
CDR3 protein: CASSTAGTGGLANYGYTF

V gene: TRBV7-3
J gene: TRBJ1-5
D gene: TRBD1
CDR3 DNA: TGTGCCAGCAGCCTACACCTCGCGACAGGGTCGGAGGGTCAGCCCCAGCATTTT
CDR3 protein: CASSLHLATGSEGQPQHF

V gene: TRBV14
J gene: TRBJ2-3
D gene: -
CDR3 DNA: TGTGCCAGCAGCCCGTACGGGGGATTCACAGATACGCAGTATTTT
CDR3 protein: CASSPYGGFTDTQYF

V gene: TRBV5-1
J gene: TRBJ1-6
D gene: TRBD1
CDR3 DNA: TGCGCCAGCAGCTTGCTCGGCAGGGACAGGGTTGACTCACCCCTCCACTTT
CDR3 protein: CASSLLGRDRVDSPLHF

V gene: TRBV7-9
J gene: TRBJ2-7
D gene: -
CDR3 DNA: TGTGCCAGCAGCCCCTTCCGGGACAAGCGCTCCTACGAGCAGTACTTC
CDR3 protein: CASSPFRDKRSYEQYF

V gene: TRBV5-6
J gene: TRBJ1-1
D gene: -
CDR3 DNA: TGTGCCAGCAGCTTGGGAGATAGAATGAACACTGAAGCTTTCTTT
CDR3 protein: CASSLGDRMNTEAFF

V gene: TRBV11-2
J gene: TRBJ2-3
D gene: TRBD2
CDR3 DNA: TGTGCCAGCAGCTCAGGGACTAGCTTATCAGATACGCAGTATTTT
CDR3 protein: CASSSGTSLSDTQYF

V gene: TRBV28
J gene: TRBJ2-3
D gene: -
CDR3 DNA: TGTGCCAGCAGTTTGTTTGGACAGACCTGGGAAGATACGCAGTATTTT
CDR3 protein: CASSLFGQTWEDTQYF

V gene: TRBV7-6
J gene: TRBJ1-3
D gene: -
CDR3 DNA: TGTGCCAGCAGCCTGAGACTGACCTCTGGAAACACCATATATTTT
CDR3 protein: CASSLRLTSGNTIYF

V gene: TRBV4-1
J gene: TRBJ2-1
D gene: -
CDR3 DNA: TGCGCCAGCAGCCAGGGATTACAGGGTTATGAGCAGTTCTTC
CDR3 protein: CASSQGLQGYEQFF

V gene: TRBV18
J gene: TRBJ2-7
D gene: TRBD1
CDR3 DNA: TGTGCCAGCTCACCGGACAGGGGGCCTTACGAGCAGTACTTC
CDR3 protein: CASSPDRGPYEQYF

V gene: TRBV9
J gene: TRBJ2-2
D gene: TRBD2
CDR3 DNA: TGTGCCAGCAGCGACGAGGAGTGGGGGACTAGCGGGAACACCGGGGAGCTGTTTTTT
CDR3 protein: CASSDEEWGTSGNTGELFF

V gene: TRBV5-6
J gene: TRBJ2-7
D gene: TRBD2
CDR3 DNA: TGTGCCAGCAGCTTTAGCGGGGGGCCTTACTACGAGCAGTACTTC
CDR3 protein: CASSFSGGPYYEQYF

V gene: TRBV7-7
J gene: TRBJ2-5
D gene: -
CDR3 DNA: TGTGCTAGCAGCTTAGTTCTTGAGGCTCGGGAGACCCAGTACTTC
CDR3 protein: CASSLVLEARETQYF

V gene: TRBV6-1
J gene: TRBJ2-1
D gene: TRBD1
CDR3 DNA: TGTGCCAGCAGTGAACAGACAGGGCCCTACAATGAGCAGTTCTTC
CDR3 protein: CASSEQTGPYNEQFF

V gene: TRBV7-3
J gene: TRBJ2-5
D gene: -
CDR3 DNA: TGTGCCAGCAGCTTACAGGGAACGGAGACCCAGTACTTC
CDR3 protein: CASSLQGTETQYF

V gene: TRBV27
J gene: TRBJ2-7
D gene: TRBD2
CDR3 DNA: TGTGCCAGCAGTTTATCCGGCGGGAGGAGATACGAGCAGTACTTC
CDR3 protein: CASSLSGGRRYEQYF

V gene: TRBV5-8
J gene: TRBJ1-1
D gene: TRBD1
CDR3 DNA: TGTGCCAGCAGCCAGAGGACAGGGCAAGCTTTCTTT
CDR3 protein: CASSQRTGQAFF

V gene: TRBV19
J gene: TRBJ2-1
D gene: TRBD1
CDR3 DNA: TGTGCCAGTAGTACCGGACAGGCCTACAATGAGCAGTTCTTC
CDR3 protein: CASSTGQAYNEQFF